This is a list of T cell receptor beta chains from one sample in a study of T-cell reconstitution after alpha-beta-depleted transplantation in children. TCRdb re-called the PCR reads through MiXCR, storing one row per CDR3 protein. The data hold about 690,000 distinct CDR3 sequences, with roughly 17% observed a single time. Sequences were derived from PBMCs from the stem cell graft donor, sampled from the stem cell graft. These TCRs come from a human donor who donated a stem cell graft to a child with acute myeloid leukemia. CDR3s include the opening cysteine and the closing phenylalanine or tryptophan. The D gene is left open where the match is weak. Clone size, where shown, is once, few, many, or a class for clones that have expanded.

V: TRBV5-1; size: .; D: TRBD1; J: TRBJ2-1; DNA: TGCGCCAGCACCCCGCAGGGGGACAATGAGCAGTTCTTC; CDR3: CASTPQGDNEQFF
V: TRBV7-2; size: few; D: .; J: TRBJ2-2; DNA: TGTGCCAGCAGTTACCCGGGGGACACCGGGGAGCTGTTTTTT; CDR3: CASSYPGDTGELFF
V: TRBV28; size: .; D: TRBD1; J: TRBJ1-1; DNA: TGTGCCAGCCGGGTAGGGGGCCCGAACACTGAAGCTTTCTTT; CDR3: CASRVGGPNTEAFF
V: TRBV7-2; size: .; D: .; J: TRBJ1-5; DNA: TGTGCCAGCAGCTTAGACAGGGCGCCGAATCAGCCCCAGCATTTT; CDR3: CASSLDRAPNQPQHF
V: TRBV5-1; size: .; D: TRBD2; J: TRBJ2-1; DNA: TGCGCCAGCAGCCCCGGCCTAGGGGTGCTTAGCGGGGAGAACAATGAGCAGTTCTTC; CDR3: CASSPGLGVLSGENNEQFF
V: TRBV24-1; size: .; D: .; J: TRBJ2-3; DNA: TGTGCCACCAGTGCCCCGGCGGGCCAAAGTAGGCAGTATTTT; CDR3: CATSAPAGQSRQYF
V: TRBV7-9; size: .; D: .; J: TRBJ2-1; DNA: TGTGCCAGCAGCTTGGGGTCCGCGGAGTACAATGAGCAGTTCTTC; CDR3: CASSLGSAEYNEQFF
V: TRBV29-1; size: many; D: .; J: TRBJ1-1; DNA: TGCAGCGTTTCCACTCCGGGGGACACAGTTACAGTCACTGAAGCTTTCTTT; CDR3: CSVSTPGDTVTVTEAFF
V: TRBV29-1; size: few; D: TRBD1; J: TRBJ1-3; DNA: TGCAGCGTTGCTTCGGACAGGGCTGGAAACACCATATATTTT; CDR3: CSVASDRAGNTIYF
V: TRBV6-2/TRBV6-3; size: .; D: .; J: TRBJ1-2; DNA: TGTGCCAGCAGTCGAGGGGAAGGCTACACCTTC; CDR3: CASSRGEGYTF
V: TRBV20-1; size: many; D: .; J: TRBJ1-1; DNA: TGCAGTGCTAGGTCAATGTACGCGAACACTGAAGCTTTCTTT; CDR3: CSARSMYANTEAFF
V: TRBV12-3/TRBV12-4; size: few; D: .; J: TRBJ2-4; DNA: TGTGCCAGCAGTTTGGTGGGATTAAACATTCAGTACTTC; CDR3: CASSLVGLNIQYF
V: TRBV20-1; size: .; D: TRBD1; J: TRBJ1-1; DNA: TGCAGCGTACCGGGACAGGGGACCCCGGGAGCTTTCTTT; CDR3: CSVPGQGTPGAFF
V: TRBV7-2; size: many; D: .; J: TRBJ2-2; DNA: TGTGCCAGCAGCTTAAGCGGAGCGAACACCGGGGAGCTGTTTTTT; CDR3: CASSLSGANTGELFF
V: TRBV7-8; size: .; D: .; J: TRBJ1-2; DNA: TGTGCCTGTCGACGGGTCGGAGCTAACTATGGCTACACCTTC; CDR3: CACRRVGANYGYTF
V: TRBV4-1; size: .; D: .; J: TRBJ1-2; DNA: TGCGCCAGCAGCCAAGATCCAGGAAACTATGGCTACACCTTC; CDR3: CASSQDPGNYGYTF
V: TRBV24-1; size: .; D: .; J: TRBJ2-1; DNA: TGTGCCACCAGTGATCCCTCGTTGATGTACAATGAGCAGTTCTTC; CDR3: CATSDPSLMYNEQFF
V: TRBV5-5; size: few; D: TRBD2; J: TRBJ2-3; DNA: TGTGCCAGCAGCGAAATCCTACTAGCGGGGGGCACAGATACGCAGTATTTT; CDR3: CASSEILLAGGTDTQYF
V: TRBV20-1; size: few; D: .; J: TRBJ2-6; DNA: TGCAGTGCTCCCCCGGACCCATGGGCTCCCGGGGCCAACGTCCTGACTTTC; CDR3: CSAPPDPWAPGANVLTF
V: TRBV6-1; size: .; D: .; J: TRBJ2-1; DNA: TGTGCCAGCAAACCCGACCTTTCCTACAATGAGCAGTTCTTC; CDR3: CASKPDLSYNEQFF
V: TRBV7-2; size: many; D: .; J: TRBJ2-3; DNA: TGTGCCAGCACCCCAGGTGTAAGCACAGATACGCAGTATTTT; CDR3: CASTPGVSTDTQYF
V: TRBV20-1; size: many; D: TRBD2; J: TRBJ2-7; DNA: TGCAGTGCTGTACAGTGGCGGGGGAGTCTCGACGAGCAGTACTTC; CDR3: CSAVQWRGSLDEQYF
V: TRBV6-4; size: many; D: .; J: TRBJ2-2; DNA: TGTGCCAGCAGTGACTCGGGGAACGGGGAGCTGTTTTTT; CDR3: CASSDSGNGELFF
V: TRBV27; size: few; D: .; J: TRBJ2-2; DNA: TGTGCCAGCAGTTTCTATAGGCAGACCAACACCGGGGAGCTGTTTTTT; CDR3: CASSFYRQTNTGELFF
V: TRBV29-1; size: many; D: TRBD1; J: TRBJ1-1; DNA: TGCAGCGTTGGGACAGGGGCTGAAGCTTTCTTT; CDR3: CSVGTGAEAFF
V: TRBV7-2; size: .; D: .; J: TRBJ2-3; DNA: TGTGCCAGCAGCCCGGAAGGGAGTTCTAGCACAGATACGCAGTATTTT; CDR3: CASSPEGSSSTDTQYF
V: TRBV5-1; size: few; D: .; J: TRBJ2-5; DNA: TGCGCCAGCAGGGTGTGGGGTGAAGGCCAAGAGACCCAGTACTTC; CDR3: CASRVWGEGQETQYF
V: TRBV7-8; size: .; D: .; J: TRBJ1-2; DNA: TGTGCCAGCAGCCCCCAGAGGCAGTATGGCTACACCTTC; CDR3: CASSPQRQYGYTF
V: TRBV20-1; size: many; D: .; J: TRBJ1-5; DNA: TGCAGTGCAGGGTCAGGGGGCAATCAGCCCCAGCATTTT; CDR3: CSAGSGGNQPQHF
V: TRBV25-1; size: few; D: TRBD1; J: TRBJ2-2; DNA: TGTGCCAGCAGTGAACCAACAGGACAGGGCGCATTTGGGAACACCGGGGAGCTGTTTTTT; CDR3: CASSEPTGQGAFGNTGELFF
V: TRBV6-1; size: many; D: .; J: TRBJ1-2; DNA: TGTGCCAGCAGCCCCACGGACTTCGGTGGCTACACCTTC; CDR3: CASSPTDFGGYTF
V: TRBV6-5; size: few; D: .; J: TRBJ2-3; DNA: TGTGCCAGCAGTTACTCGGCTATTCAGGGAACAGATACGCAGTATTTT; CDR3: CASSYSAIQGTDTQYF
V: TRBV6-4; size: many; D: .; J: TRBJ1-1; DNA: TGTGCCAGCAGTGATGAGGGGGGCGGCACTGAAGCTTTCTTT; CDR3: CASSDEGGGTEAFF
V: TRBV5-1; size: .; D: .; J: TRBJ2-2; DNA: TGCGCCAGCAGAACAGGGACCGCTTACACCGGGGAGCTGTTTTTT; CDR3: CASRTGTAYTGELFF
V: TRBV7-2; size: few; D: .; J: TRBJ2-5; DNA: TGTGCCAGCAGCTTAGTTTGGGCGAAGAGGGAGACCCAGTACTTC; CDR3: CASSLVWAKRETQYF
V: TRBV5-1; size: .; D: .; J: TRBJ2-5; DNA: TGCGCCAGCAGCTTGGCAGGGTCCCCACAAGAGACCCAGTACTTC; CDR3: CASSLAGSPQETQYF
V: TRBV20-1; size: many; D: .; J: TRBJ2-3; DNA: TGCAGTGCTAGGGCTCCTAGCACAGATACGCAGTATTTT; CDR3: CSARAPSTDTQYF
V: TRBV10-3; size: .; D: .; J: TRBJ2-5; DNA: TGTGCCATCAAGGGGCCTCAAGAGACCCAGTACTTC; CDR3: CAIKGPQETQYF
V: TRBV4-3; size: few; D: .; J: TRBJ2-3; DNA: TGCGCCAGCAGCCAAGCAAACGGGGTGGTGAATACGCAGTATTTT; CDR3: CASSQANGVVNTQYF
V: TRBV5-6; size: many; D: .; J: TRBJ2-5; DNA: TGTGCCAGCAGCTTGGGAGCAGGGGTAGAGACCCAGTACTTC; CDR3: CASSLGAGVETQYF
V: TRBV21-1; size: .; D: .; J: TRBJ2-5; DNA: TGTGCCAGCAGCAAAGGGATCTTTAGCGGGGGGATCAAGGGGGAGACCCAGTACTTC; CDR3: CASSKGIFSGGIKGETQYF
V: TRBV24-1; size: .; D: .; J: TRBJ2-1; DNA: TGTGCCACCAGTGATTTTGGAGGGGGCTCTAATGAGCAGTTCTTC; CDR3: CATSDFGGGSNEQFF
V: TRBV7-8; size: .; D: .; J: TRBJ2-3; DNA: TGTGCCAGCAGCTTAGGGGGGGGCACCATCACAGATACGCAGTATTTT; CDR3: CASSLGGGTITDTQYF
V: TRBV5-1; size: .; D: .; J: TRBJ1-1; DNA: TGCGCCAGCAGCTCCCCAGGGCCTGAAGCTTTCTTT; CDR3: CASSSPGPEAFF
V: TRBV6-5; size: many; D: .; J: TRBJ2-5; DNA: TGTGCCAGCAGTCAGGGACACCTCCAAGAGACCCAGTACTTC; CDR3: CASSQGHLQETQYF
V: TRBV11-1; size: many; D: .; J: TRBJ2-2; DNA: TGTGCCAGCAGCTTAGCGCCCCGGAGGACAGTGAACACCGGGGAGCTGTTTTTT; CDR3: CASSLAPRRTVNTGELFF